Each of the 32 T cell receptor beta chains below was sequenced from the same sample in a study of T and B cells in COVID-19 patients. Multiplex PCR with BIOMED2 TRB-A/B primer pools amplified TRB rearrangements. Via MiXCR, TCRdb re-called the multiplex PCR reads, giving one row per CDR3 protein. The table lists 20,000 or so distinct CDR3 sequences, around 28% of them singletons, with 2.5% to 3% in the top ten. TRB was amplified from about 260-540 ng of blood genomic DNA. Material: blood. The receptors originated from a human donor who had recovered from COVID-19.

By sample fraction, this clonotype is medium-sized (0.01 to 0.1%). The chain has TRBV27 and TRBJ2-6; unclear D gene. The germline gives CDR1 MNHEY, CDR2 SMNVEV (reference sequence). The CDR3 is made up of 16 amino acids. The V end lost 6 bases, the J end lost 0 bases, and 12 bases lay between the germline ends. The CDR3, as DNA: TGTGCCAGCAGCCTATTGGTCAGCTCTGGGGCCAACGTCCTGACTTTC. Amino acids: CASSLLVSSGANVLTF.

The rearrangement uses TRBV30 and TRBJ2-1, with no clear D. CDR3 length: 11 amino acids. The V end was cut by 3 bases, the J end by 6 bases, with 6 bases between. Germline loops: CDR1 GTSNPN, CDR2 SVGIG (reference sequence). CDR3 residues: CAWSGANEQFF. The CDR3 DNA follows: TGTGCCTGGAGCGGCGCCAATGAGCAGTTCTTC.

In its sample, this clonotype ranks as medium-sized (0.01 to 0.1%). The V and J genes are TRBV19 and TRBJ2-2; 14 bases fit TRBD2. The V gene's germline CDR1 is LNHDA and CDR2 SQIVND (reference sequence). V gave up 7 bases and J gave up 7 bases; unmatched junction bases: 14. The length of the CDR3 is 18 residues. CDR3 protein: CASTPEPGLAGADGELFF. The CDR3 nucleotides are TGTGCCAGTACCCCGGAACCGGGACTAGCGGGGGCGGACGGGGAGCTGTTTTTT.

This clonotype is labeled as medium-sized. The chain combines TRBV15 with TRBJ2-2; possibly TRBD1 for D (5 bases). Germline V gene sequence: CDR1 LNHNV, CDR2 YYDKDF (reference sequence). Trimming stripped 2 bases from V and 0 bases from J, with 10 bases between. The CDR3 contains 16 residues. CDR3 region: CATSRNRLTNTGELFF. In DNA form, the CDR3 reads TGTGCCACCAGCAGAAACAGGCTGACGAACACCGGGGAGCTGTTTTTT.

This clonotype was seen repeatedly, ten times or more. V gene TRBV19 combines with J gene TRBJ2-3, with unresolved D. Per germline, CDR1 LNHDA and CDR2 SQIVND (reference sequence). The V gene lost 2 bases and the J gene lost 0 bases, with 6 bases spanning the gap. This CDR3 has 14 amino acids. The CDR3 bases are TGTGCCAGTAGTATATTTACTAGCACAGATACGCAGTATTTT. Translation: CASSIFTSTDTQYF. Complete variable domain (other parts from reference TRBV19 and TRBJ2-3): DGGITQSPKYLFRKEGQNVTLSCEQNLNHDAMYWYRQDPGQGLRLIYYSQIVNDFQKGDIAEGYSVSREKKESFPLTVTSAQKNPTAFYLCASSIFTSTDTQYFGPGTRLTVL.

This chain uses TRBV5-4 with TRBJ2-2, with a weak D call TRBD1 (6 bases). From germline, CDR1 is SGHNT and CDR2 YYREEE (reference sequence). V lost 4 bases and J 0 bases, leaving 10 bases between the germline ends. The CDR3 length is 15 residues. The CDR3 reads CASSATGANTGELFF. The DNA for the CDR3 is TGTGCCAGCAGCGCGACAGGAGCGAACACCGGGGAGCTGTTTTTT.

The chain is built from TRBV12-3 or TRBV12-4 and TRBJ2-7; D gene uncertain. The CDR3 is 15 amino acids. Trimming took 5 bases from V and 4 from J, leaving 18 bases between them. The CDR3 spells CASSPRHSVVYEQYF. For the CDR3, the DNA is TGTGCCAGCAGTCCTCGACACTCGGTCGTGTACGAGCAGTACTTC.

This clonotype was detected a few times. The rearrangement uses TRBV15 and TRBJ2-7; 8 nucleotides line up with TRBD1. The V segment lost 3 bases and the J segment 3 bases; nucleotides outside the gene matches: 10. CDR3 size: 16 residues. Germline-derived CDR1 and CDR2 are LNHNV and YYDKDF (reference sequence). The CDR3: CATSRNALGTGYEQYF. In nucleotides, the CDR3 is TGTGCCACCAGCAGGAACGCCCTTGGGACAGGCTACGAGCAGTACTTC.

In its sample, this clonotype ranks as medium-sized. This chain's CDR3 is CASSPDRGDTQYF. DNA for the CDR3: TGTGCCAGCAGTCCAGACAGGGGAGATACGCAGTATTTT. V is TRBV12-3 or TRBV12-4 and J is TRBJ2-3; TRBD1 aligns across 8 bases. The ends lost 5 bases at V and 5 bases at J; junction bases unmatched: 3. The CDR3 is made up of 13 amino acids.

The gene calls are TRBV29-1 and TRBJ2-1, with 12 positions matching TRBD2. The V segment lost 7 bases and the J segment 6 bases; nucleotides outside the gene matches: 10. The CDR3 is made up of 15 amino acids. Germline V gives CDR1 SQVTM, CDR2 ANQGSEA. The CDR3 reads CSAATLAGGLNEQFF. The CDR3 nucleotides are TGCAGCGCCGCGACACTAGCGGGGGGCCTCAATGAGCAGTTCTTC.

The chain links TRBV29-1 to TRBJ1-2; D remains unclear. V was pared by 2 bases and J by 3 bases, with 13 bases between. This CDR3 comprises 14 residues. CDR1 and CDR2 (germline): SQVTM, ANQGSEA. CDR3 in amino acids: CSVEFLGSDYGYTF. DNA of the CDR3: TGCAGCGTTGAATTTCTGGGGTCCGACTATGGCTACACCTTC.

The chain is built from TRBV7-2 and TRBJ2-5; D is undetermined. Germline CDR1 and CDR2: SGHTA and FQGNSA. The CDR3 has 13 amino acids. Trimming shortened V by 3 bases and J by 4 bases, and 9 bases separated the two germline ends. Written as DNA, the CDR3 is TGTGCCAGCAGCTTCCTAGGATCAGAGACCCAGTACTTC. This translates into CASSFLGSETQYF.

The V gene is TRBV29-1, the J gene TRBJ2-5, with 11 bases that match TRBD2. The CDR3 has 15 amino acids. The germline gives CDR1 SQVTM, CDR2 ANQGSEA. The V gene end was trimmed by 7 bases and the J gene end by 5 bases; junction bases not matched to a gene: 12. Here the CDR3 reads CSATVAGGREETQYF. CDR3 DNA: TGCAGCGCCACGGTAGCGGGGGGGAGGGAGGAGACCCAGTACTTC.

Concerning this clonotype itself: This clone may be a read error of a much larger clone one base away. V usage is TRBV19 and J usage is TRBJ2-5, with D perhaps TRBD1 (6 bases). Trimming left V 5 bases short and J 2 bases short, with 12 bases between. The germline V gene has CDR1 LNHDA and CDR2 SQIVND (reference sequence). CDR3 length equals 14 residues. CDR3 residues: CASSPSDRQETQYF. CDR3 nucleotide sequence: TGTGCCAGTAGTCCCTCGGACAGACAAGAGACCCAGTACTTC.

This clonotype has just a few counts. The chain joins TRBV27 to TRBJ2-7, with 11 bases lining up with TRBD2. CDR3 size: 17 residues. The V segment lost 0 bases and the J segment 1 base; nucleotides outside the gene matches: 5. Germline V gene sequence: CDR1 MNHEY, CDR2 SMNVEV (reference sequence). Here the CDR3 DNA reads TGTGCCAGCAGTTTATCTTTTGGACTAGCGGGTTCCTACGAGCAGTACTTC. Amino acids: CASSLSFGLAGSYEQYF.

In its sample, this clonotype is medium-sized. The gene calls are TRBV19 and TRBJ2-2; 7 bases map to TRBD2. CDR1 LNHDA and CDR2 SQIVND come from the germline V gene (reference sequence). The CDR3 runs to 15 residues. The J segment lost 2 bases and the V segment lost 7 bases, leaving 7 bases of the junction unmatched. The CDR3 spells CASIATSDNTGELFF. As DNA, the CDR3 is TGTGCCAGTATCGCCACTAGCGACAACACCGGGGAGCTGTTTTTT. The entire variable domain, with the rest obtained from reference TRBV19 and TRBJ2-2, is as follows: DGGITQSPKYLFRKEGQNVTLSCEQNLNHDAMYWYRQDPGQGLRLIYYSQIVNDFQKGDIAEGYSVSREKKESFPLTVTSAQKNPTAFYLCASIATSDNTGELFFGEGSRLTVL.

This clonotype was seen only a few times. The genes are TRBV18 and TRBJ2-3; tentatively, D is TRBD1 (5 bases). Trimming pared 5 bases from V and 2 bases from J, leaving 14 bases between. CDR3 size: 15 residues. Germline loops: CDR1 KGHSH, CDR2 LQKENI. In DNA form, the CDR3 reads TGTGCCAGCTCAACCGCTCAGGGAATCACAGATACGCAGTATTTT. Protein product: CASSTAQGITDTQYF.

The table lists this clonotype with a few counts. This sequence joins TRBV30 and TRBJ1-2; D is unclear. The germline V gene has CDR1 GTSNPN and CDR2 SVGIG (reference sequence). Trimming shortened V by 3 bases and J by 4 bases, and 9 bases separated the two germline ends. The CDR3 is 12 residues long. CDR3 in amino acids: CAWSHGVYGYTF. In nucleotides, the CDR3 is TGTGCCTGGAGCCACGGCGTCTATGGCTACACCTTC.

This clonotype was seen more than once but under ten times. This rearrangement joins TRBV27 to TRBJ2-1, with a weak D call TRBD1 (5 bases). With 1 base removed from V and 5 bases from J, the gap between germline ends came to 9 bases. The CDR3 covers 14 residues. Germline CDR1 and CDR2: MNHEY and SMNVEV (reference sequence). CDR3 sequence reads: CASSLYSGNNEQFF. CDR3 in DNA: TGTGCCAGCAGTTTATACTCAGGGAACAATGAGCAGTTCTTC.

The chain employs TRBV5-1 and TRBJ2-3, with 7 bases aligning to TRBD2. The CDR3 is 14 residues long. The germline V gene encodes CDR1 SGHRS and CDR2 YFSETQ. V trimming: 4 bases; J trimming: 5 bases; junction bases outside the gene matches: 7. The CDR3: CASSRGEGIDTQYF. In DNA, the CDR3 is TGCGCCAGCAGCCGGGGGGAGGGGATAGATACGCAGTATTTT.

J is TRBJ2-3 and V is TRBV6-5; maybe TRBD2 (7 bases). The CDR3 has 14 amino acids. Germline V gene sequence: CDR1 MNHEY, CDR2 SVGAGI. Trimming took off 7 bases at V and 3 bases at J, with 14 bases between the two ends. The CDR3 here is CASIGGGRTDTQYF. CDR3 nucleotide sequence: TGTGCCAGCATTGGGGGGGGCCGGACAGATACGCAGTATTTT.

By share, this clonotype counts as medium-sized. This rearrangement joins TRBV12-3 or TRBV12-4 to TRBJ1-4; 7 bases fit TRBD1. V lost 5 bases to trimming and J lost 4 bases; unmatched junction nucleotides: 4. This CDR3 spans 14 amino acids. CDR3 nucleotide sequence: TGTGCCAGCAGTGACGACAGGGTTAATGAAAAACTGTTTTTT. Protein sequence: CASSDDRVNEKLFF.

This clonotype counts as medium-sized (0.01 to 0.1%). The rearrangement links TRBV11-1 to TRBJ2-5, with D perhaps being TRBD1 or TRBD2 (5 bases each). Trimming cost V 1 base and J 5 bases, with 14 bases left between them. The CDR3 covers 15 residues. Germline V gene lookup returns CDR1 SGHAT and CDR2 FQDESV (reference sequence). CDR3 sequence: CASSLGGSSRETQYF. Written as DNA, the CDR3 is TGTGCCAGCAGCTTAGGGGGGTCTAGTCGGGAGACCCAGTACTTC.

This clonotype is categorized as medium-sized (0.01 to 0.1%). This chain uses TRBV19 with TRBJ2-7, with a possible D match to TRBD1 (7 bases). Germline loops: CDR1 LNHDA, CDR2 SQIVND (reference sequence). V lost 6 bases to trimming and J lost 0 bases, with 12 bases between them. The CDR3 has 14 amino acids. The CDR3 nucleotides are TGTGCCAGTAGGGCGGGACAGAACTCCTACGAGCAGTACTTC. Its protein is CASRAGQNSYEQYF.

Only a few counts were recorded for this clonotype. The CDR3 region is CASRGRNTGELFF. CDR3 sequence (DNA): TGTGCCAGCAGAGGAAGGAACACCGGGGAGCTGTTTTTT. V and J are TRBV6-5 and TRBJ2-2; D gene ambiguous. The ends were cut back, 6 bases at V and 1 base at J, with 6 bases in the middle. Germline CDR1 MNHEY, CDR2 SVGAGI. CDR3 size: 13 residues.

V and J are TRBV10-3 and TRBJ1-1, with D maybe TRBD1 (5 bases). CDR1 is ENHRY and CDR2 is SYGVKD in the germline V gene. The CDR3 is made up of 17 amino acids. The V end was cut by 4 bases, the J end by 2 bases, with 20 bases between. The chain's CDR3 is CAISGDVGISRNTEAFF. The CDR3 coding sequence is TGTGCCATCAGTGGGGACGTGGGGATTTCGCGCAACACTGAAGCTTTCTTT.

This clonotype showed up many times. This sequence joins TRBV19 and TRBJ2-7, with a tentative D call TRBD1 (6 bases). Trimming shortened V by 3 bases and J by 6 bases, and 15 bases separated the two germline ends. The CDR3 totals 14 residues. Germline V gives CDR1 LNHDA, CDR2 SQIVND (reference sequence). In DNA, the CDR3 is TGTGCCAGTAGTATGGAAAGGGGACAAGCCGAGCAGTACTTC. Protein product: CASSMERGQAEQYF.

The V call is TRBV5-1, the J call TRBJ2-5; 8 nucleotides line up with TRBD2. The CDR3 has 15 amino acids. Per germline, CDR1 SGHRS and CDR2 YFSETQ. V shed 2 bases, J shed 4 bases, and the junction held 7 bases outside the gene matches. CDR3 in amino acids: CASSFSGTGGETQYF. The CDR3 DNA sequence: TGCGCCAGCAGCTTTAGCGGGACCGGGGGAGAGACCCAGTACTTC.

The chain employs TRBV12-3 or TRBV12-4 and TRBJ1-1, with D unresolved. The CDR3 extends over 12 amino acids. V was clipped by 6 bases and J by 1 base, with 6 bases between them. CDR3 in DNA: TGTGCCAGCAGAGACCAGAACACTGAAGCTTTCTTT. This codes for CASRDQNTEAFF.

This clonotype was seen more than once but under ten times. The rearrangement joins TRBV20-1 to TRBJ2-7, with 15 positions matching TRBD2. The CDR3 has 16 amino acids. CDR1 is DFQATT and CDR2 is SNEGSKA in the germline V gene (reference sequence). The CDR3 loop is CSLTGLAGGPLSEQYF. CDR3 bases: TGCAGCCTCACCGGACTAGCGGGAGGGCCTTTAAGCGAGCAGTACTTC.

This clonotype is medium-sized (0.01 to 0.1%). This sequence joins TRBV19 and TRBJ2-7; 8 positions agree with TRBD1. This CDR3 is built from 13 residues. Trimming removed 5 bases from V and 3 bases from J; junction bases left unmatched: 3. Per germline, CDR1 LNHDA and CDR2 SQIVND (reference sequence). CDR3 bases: TGTGCCAGTAGTGATGGACAGGGCTACGAGCAGTACTTC. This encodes CASSDGQGYEQYF.

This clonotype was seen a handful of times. The CDR3 bases are TGTGCCAGCACTCGAGGCGTGGGGACGAACACTGAAGCTTTCTTT. Translating gives CASTRGVGTNTEAFF. The rearrangement joins TRBV12-3 or TRBV12-4 to TRBJ1-1, with TRBD1 as a possible D gene (5 bases). The CDR3 spans 15 residues. The V end lost 7 bases, the J end lost 1 base, and 16 bases lay between the germline ends.